The 14 T cell receptor beta chains in this list originate from one sample, sequenced in a study of identical twins. One entry per CDR3 protein results from TCRdb running MiXCR on the 5' RACE reads. The sample carries about 220,000 distinct CDR3 sequences, roughly 9.4% recorded once. The sequenced sample was memory (CD45RO+) T cells sorted from blood. These receptors came from a woman younger than 30 in good health.

The chain uses TRBV14 and TRBJ2-1; weak D call: TRBD2 (6 bases). This CDR3 is built from 14 residues. V was shortened by 2 bases and J by 3 bases, with 8 bases between the two germline ends. Per germline, CDR1 SGHDN and CDR2 FVKESK. In DNA form, the CDR3 reads TGTGCCAGCAGCCAAAGGGGACTCTACAATGAGCAGTTCTTC. This encodes CASSQRGLYNEQFF. Complete variable domain (other parts from reference TRBV14 and TRBJ2-1): EAGVTQFPSHSVIEKGQTVTLRCDPISGHDNLYWYRRVMGKEIKFLLHFVKESKQDESGMPNNRFLAERTGGTYSTLKVQPAELEDSGVYFCASSQRGLYNEQFFGPGTRLTVL.

This clonotype was detected ten times or more. The chain has TRBV6-5 and TRBJ2-3, with 12 bases that match TRBD2. CDR1 MNHEY and CDR2 SVGAGI come from the germline V gene. The CDR3 spans 15 residues. Losses at the gene ends were 4 bases for V and 1 base for J; bases not matched to a gene: 0. CDR3 protein: CASSSSGRGTDTQYF. In nucleotides, the CDR3 is TGTGCCAGCAGTTCTAGCGGGAGGGGCACAGATACGCAGTATTTT.

This clonotype has more than one count but fewer than ten. V and J are TRBV9 and TRBJ2-2, with 9 bases that match TRBD1. This CDR3 has 15 amino acids. The V and J ends lost 2 bases and 6 bases, in that order; junction bases with no gene match: 5. The V gene's germline CDR1 is SGDLS and CDR2 YYNGEE. The CDR3, as DNA: TGTGCCAGCAGCGTGACAGGGGGTATGGCCGGGGAGCTGTTTTTT. Its translation: CASSVTGGMAGELFF. Using reference TRBV9 and TRBJ2-2 for the parts outside the CDR3, the full variable domain is DSGVTQTPKHLITATGQRVTLRCSPRSGDLSVYWYQQSLDQGLQFLIQYYNGEERAKGNILERFSAQQFPDLHSELNLSSLELGDSALYFCASSVTGGMAGELFFGEGSRLTVL.

This clonotype was counted only a few times. The CDR3 DNA follows: TGTGCCAGCAGCTTAAGTACGGGCACTAAGATGGCTCAGCCCCAGCATTTT. Encoded protein: CASSLSTGTKMAQPQHF. The chain employs TRBV7-9 and TRBJ1-5; D is unclear. CDR1 SEHNR and CDR2 FQNEAQ come from the germline V gene (reference sequence). Trimming shortened V by 2 bases and J by 6 bases, and 20 bases separated the two germline ends. This CDR3 is built from 17 residues.

The rearrangement joins TRBV7-8 to TRBJ1-4; D uncertain. Trimming took 3 bases from V and 4 from J, leaving 6 bases between them. The germline V gene has CDR1 SGHVS and CDR2 FQNEAQ. This CDR3 is 13 amino acids long. This CDR3 reads CASSLGYNEKLFF. The DNA for the CDR3 is TGTGCCAGCAGCTTGGGGTATAATGAAAAACTGTTTTTT.

This chain joins TRBV12-3 or TRBV12-4 and TRBJ2-3; D tentatively fits TRBD1 or TRBD2 (5 bases each). The CDR3 has 15 residues. Trimming removed 7 bases at V and 2 bases at J, with 16 bases between. CDR3 region: CASTKGDGTTDTQYF. Here the CDR3 DNA reads TGTGCCAGCACCAAAGGGGATGGGACCACAGATACGCAGTATTTT.

V and J are TRBV12-3 or TRBV12-4 and TRBJ2-3; D is undetermined. Deletions cut 7 bases from V and 1 base from J, with 9 bases between. The CDR3 sequence is 13 residues long. The CDR3 bases are TGTGCCAGCACTCTCCAGGGCACAGATACGCAGTATTTT. This sequence encodes CASTLQGTDTQYF.

This clonotype was picked up a small number of times. This rearrangement joins TRBV5-1 to TRBJ1-2; D unclear. The CDR3 runs to 14 residues. V lost 0 bases and J lost 7, with 13 bases in between. The V gene's germline CDR1 is SGHRS and CDR2 YFSETQ. The CDR3 nucleotides are TGCGCCAGCAGCTTGGCCGCCGAGGACGGTGGCTACACCTTC. It specifies CASSLAAEDGGYTF.

V is TRBV3-1 and J is TRBJ2-7; no clear D. CDR1 is LGHDT and CDR2 is YNNKEL in the germline V gene (reference sequence). CDR3 length equals 12 residues. V shed 4 bases and J shed 3 bases, with 7 bases lying between them. The CDR3 is CASSLYDYEQYF. DNA of the CDR3: TGTGCCAGCAGCCTATACGACTACGAGCAGTACTTC.

The chain links TRBV30 to TRBJ2-7; 9 bases fit TRBD1. Germline V gene data show CDR1 as GTSNPN and CDR2 as SVGIG (reference sequence). The CDR3 runs 14 residues. V trimming: 3 bases; J trimming: 4 bases; junction bases outside the gene matches: 7. Written as DNA, the CDR3 is TGTGCCTGGAGGGCCCCCGGACAGGGGTACGAGCAGTACTTC. This gives the protein CAWRAPGQGYEQYF.

The V and J genes are TRBV19 and TRBJ2-5; D is ambiguous. The CDR3 contains 12 residues. Between the trimmed V and J ends, which lost 5 bases and 10 bases, there was a span of 14 bases. Germline V gene sequence: CDR1 LNHDA, CDR2 SQIVND (reference sequence). Here the CDR3 DNA reads TGTGCCAGTAGTCAAGGAGAGCGTGTCCAGTACTTC. It is translated as CASSQGERVQYF.

The chain has TRBV27 and TRBJ2-2; D is unresolved. Looked up from germline, CDR1 is MNHEY and CDR2 is SMNVEV (reference sequence). This CDR3 contains 13 residues. The V end lost 6 bases, the J end lost 6 bases, and 11 bases lay between the germline ends. The CDR3 DNA follows: TGTGCCAGCAGGAAAAGGGCGGCCGGGGAGCTGTTTTTT. It translates to CASRKRAAGELFF.

This clonotype appeared many times. V usage is TRBV29-1 and J usage is TRBJ2-1; 7 bases map to TRBD1. The CDR3 length is 11 residues. Germline values: CDR1 SQVTM, CDR2 ANQGSEA. The CDR3 region has the DNA TGCAGTGCTGACAGGGTCAATGAGCAGTTCTTC. It translates to CSADRVNEQFF.

This clonotype was found a few times. The V gene is TRBV29-1, the J gene TRBJ2-7, with D possibly TRBD1 on 6 matching bases. Trimming shortened V by 3 bases and J by 5 bases, and 11 bases separated the two germline ends. The CDR3 sequence is 12 residues long. Germline values: CDR1 SQVTM, CDR2 ANQGSEA. The CDR3 DNA reads TGCAGCGTTGAGGGGCAGGGGAACGAGCAGTACTTC. Protein product: CSVEGQGNEQYF.